This TCR beta chain was sequenced in a study of PD-1 blockade in mismatch repair-deficient tumors. TCR sequencing covered a few patients who responded to pembrolizumab. Repertoires were generated with immunoSEQ multiplex PCR, while TCRdb's copy carries only in-frame clones and drops some. The table shows tens of thousands of clones, with approximately 80% occurring only once. Germline V CDR1 and CDR2: MDHEN, SYDVKM. The CDR3 contains 18 residues. The V end lost 5 bases, the J end lost 4 bases, and 26 bases lay between the germline ends. This chain links TRBV28 with TRBJ2-5; tentatively, D is TRBD2 (6 bases). The receptor's source is an adult with mismatch repair-deficient cancer. The material sequenced was PBMCs, taken 38 weeks after starting pembrolizumab. For the CDR3, the DNA is TGTGCCAGCAGTCCTAAACCCCAACGACTAGAACTTGGAGAGACCCAGTACTTC. Protein sequence: CASSPKPQRLELGETQYF.